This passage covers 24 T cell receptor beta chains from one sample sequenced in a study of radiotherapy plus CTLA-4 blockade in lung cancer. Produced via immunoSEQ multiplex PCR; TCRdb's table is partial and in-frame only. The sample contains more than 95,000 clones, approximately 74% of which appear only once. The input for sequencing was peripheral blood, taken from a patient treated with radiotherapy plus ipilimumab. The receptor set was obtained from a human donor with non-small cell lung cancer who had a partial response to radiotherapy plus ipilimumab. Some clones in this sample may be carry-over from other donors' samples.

CDR3 DNA: TGTGCCAGCGGACCCCGACTAGCGGGGATCACAGATACGCAGTATTTT. It codes for CASGPRLAGITDTQYF. The chain uses TRBV7-8 and TRBJ2-3; 11 bases are shared with TRBD2. The CDR3 covers 16 residues. Per germline, CDR1 SGHVS and CDR2 FQNEAQ. The V and J ends lost 8 bases and 2 bases, in that order; junction bases with no gene match: 9.

CDR3 loop: CASNKGATYEQYF. CDR3 DNA sequence: TGTGCCAGCAATAAGGGGGCCACCTACGAGCAGTACTTC. The V call is TRBV28, the J call TRBJ2-7; 7 nucleotides match TRBD1. The CDR3 runs to 13 residues. CDR1 and CDR2 from the germline V gene are MDHEN and SYDVKM. V lost 7 bases, J lost 2 bases, and 5 bases stayed unmatched.

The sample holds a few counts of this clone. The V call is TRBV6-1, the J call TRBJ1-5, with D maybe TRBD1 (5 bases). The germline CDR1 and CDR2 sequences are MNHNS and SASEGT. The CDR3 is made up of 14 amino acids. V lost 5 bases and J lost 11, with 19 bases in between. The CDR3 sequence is CASSPRQRSGAQHF. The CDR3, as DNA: TGTGCCAGCAGTCCTCGACAGCGCTCGGGGGCCCAGCATTTT.

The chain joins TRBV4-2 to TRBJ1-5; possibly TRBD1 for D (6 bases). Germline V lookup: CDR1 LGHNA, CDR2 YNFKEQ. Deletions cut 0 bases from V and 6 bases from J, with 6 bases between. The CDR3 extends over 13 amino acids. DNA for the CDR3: TGTGCCAGCAGCCAAGACAGGGGTCAGCCCCAGCATTTT. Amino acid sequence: CASSQDRGQPQHF.

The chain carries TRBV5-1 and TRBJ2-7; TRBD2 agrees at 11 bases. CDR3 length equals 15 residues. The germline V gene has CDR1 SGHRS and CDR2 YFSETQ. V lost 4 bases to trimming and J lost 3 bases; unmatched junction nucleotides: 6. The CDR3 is CASSRAGTSGYEQYF. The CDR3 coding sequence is TGCGCCAGCAGCAGGGCCGGGACTAGCGGCTACGAGCAGTACTTC.

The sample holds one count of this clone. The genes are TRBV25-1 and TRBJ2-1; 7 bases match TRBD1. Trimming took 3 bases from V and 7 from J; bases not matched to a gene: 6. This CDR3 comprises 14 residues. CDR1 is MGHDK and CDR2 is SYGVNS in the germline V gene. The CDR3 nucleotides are TGTGCCAGCAGTGATTATGGGGGACAGAATGAGCAGTTCTTC. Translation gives CASSDYGGQNEQFF.

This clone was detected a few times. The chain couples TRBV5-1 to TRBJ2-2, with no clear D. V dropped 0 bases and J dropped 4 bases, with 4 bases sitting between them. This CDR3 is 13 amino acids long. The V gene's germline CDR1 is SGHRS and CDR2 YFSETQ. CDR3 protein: CASSLAGTGELFF. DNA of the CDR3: TGCGCCAGCAGCTTGGCGGGCACCGGGGAGCTGTTTTTT.

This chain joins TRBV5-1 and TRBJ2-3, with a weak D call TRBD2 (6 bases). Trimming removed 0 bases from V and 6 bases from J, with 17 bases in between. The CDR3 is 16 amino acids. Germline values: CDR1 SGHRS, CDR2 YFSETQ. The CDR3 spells CASSLGLAAQRDTQYF. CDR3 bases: TGCGCCAGCAGCTTGGGTTTAGCGGCTCAGCGGGATACGCAGTATTTT.

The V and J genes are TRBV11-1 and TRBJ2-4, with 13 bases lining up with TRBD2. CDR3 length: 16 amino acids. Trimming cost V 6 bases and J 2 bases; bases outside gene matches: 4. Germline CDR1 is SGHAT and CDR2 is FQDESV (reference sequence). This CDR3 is CASSWTSGSPKNIQYF. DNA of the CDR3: TGTGCCAGCAGTTGGACTAGCGGGAGTCCCAAAAACATTCAGTACTTC.

CDR3 coding DNA: TGTGCCAGCAGCTCCTCGTCGGGGGGGTACTACAATGAGCAGTTCTTC. Translation: CASSSSSGGYYNEQFF. The chain carries TRBV7-2 and TRBJ2-1; 8 bases agree with TRBD2. The CDR3 runs to 16 residues. V was pared by 4 bases and J by 3 bases, with 8 bases of the junction left unmatched. CDR1 is SGHTA and CDR2 is FQGNSA in the germline V gene.

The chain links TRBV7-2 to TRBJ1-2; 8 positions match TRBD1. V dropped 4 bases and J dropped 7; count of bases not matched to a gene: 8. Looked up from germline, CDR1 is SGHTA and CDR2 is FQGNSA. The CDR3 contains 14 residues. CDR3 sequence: CASSSVGQGSGYTF. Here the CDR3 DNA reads TGTGCCAGCAGCTCTGTTGGACAGGGTTCTGGCTACACCTTC.

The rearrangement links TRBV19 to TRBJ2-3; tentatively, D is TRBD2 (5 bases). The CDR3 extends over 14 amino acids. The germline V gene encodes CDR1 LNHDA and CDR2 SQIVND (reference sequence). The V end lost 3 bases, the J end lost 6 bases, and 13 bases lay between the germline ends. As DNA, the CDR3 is TGTGCCAGTAGTATGGAAGGACTTTCTGATACGCAGTATTTT. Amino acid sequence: CASSMEGLSDTQYF.

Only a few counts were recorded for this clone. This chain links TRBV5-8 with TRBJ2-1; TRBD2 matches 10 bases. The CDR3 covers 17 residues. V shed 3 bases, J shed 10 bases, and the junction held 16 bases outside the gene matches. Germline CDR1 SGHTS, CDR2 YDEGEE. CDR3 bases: TGTGCCAGCAGCTGGAACCGGGGGACTAGCGTGTTCGGGGAGCAGTTCTTC. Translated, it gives CASSWNRGTSVFGEQFF.

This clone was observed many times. The CDR3 region is CASSFDLAWNEQFF. In DNA form, the CDR3 reads TGTGCCAGCAGTTTTGATCTAGCGTGGAATGAGCAGTTCTTC. The chain employs TRBV6-5 and TRBJ2-1; a possible D gene is TRBD2 (6 bases). CDR3 length: 14 amino acids. V was clipped by 4 bases and J by 7 bases, with 14 bases between them. From germline, CDR1 is MNHEY and CDR2 SVGAGI.

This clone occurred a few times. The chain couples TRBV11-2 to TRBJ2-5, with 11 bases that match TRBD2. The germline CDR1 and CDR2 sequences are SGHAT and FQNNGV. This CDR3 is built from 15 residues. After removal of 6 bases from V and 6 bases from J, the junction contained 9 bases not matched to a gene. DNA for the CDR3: TGTGCCAGCAGTCTAGCGGGGGGAAGGGGTCAGACCCAGTACTTC. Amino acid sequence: CASSLAGGRGQTQYF.

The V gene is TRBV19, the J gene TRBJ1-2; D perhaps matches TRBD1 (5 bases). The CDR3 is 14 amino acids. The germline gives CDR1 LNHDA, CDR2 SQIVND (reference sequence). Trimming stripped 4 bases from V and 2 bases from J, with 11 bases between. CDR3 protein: CASSTLNRNYGYTF. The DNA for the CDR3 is TGTGCCAGTAGTACGCTAAACAGGAACTATGGCTACACCTTC.

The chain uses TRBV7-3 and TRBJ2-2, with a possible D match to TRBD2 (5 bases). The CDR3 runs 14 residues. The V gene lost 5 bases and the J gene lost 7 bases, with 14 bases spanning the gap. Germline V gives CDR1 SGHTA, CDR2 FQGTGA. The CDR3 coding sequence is TGTGCCAGCAGCACGGGTCTTCGGGGCGGGGAGCTGTTTTTT. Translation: CASSTGLRGGELFF.

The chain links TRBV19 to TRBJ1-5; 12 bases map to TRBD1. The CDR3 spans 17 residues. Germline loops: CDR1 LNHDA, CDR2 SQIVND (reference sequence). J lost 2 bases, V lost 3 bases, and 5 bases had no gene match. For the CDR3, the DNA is TGTGCCAGTAGTATGGGACAGGGGGCCCTGGGCAATCAGCCCCAGCATTTT. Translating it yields CASSMGQGALGNQPQHF.

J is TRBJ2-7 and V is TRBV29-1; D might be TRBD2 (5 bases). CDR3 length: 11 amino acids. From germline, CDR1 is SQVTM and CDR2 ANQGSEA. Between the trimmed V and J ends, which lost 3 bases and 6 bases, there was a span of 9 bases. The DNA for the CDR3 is TGCAGCGTTGATCGGGGAGCCGAGCAGTACTTC. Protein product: CSVDRGAEQYF.

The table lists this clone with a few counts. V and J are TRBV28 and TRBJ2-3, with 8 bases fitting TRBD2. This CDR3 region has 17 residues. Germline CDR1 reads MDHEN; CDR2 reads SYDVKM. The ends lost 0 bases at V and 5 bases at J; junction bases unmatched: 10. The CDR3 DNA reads TGTGCCAGCAGTTTATGGCCCGGGAGGGCCCGGGGAGATACGCAGTATTTT. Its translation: CASSLWPGRARGDTQYF.

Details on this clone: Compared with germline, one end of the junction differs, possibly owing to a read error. The CDR3 loop reads CASSIAGDQGYTF. The CDR3 nucleotides read TGTGCCAGCAGCATAGCAGGAGATCAAGGCTACACCTTC. The chain recombines TRBV7-2 with TRBJ1-2; the D is unclear. The CDR3 covers 13 residues. CDR1 is SGHTA, CDR2 FQGNSA, per germline. The complete variable domain, with remaining parts taken from reference TRBV7-2 and TRBJ1-2, reads GAGVSQSPSNKVTEKGKDVELRCDPISGHTALYWYRQSLGQGLEFLIYFQGNSAPDKSGLPSDRFSAERTGGSVSTLTIQRTQQEDSAVYLCASSIAGDQGYTFGSGTRLTVV.

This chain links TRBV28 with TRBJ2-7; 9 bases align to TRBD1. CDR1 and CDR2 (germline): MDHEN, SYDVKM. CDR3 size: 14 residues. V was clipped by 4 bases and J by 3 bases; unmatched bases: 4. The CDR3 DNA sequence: TGTGCCAGCAGTTCCGACAGGGGGAGCTACGAGCAGTACTTC. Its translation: CASSSDRGSYEQYF. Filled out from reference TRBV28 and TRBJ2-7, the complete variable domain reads DVKVTQSSRYLVKRTGEKVFLECVQDMDHENMFWYRQDPGLGLRLIYFSYDVKMKEKGDIPEGYSVSREKKERFSLILESASTNQTSMYLCASSSDRGSYEQYFGPGTRLTVT.

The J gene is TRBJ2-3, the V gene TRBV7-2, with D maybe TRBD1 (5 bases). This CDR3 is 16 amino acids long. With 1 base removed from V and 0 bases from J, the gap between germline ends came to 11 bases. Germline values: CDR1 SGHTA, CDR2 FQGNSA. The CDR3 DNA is TGTGCCAGCAGCTTAGTAGGTGACAGTAGCACAGATACGCAGTATTTT. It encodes CASSLVGDSSTDTQYF.

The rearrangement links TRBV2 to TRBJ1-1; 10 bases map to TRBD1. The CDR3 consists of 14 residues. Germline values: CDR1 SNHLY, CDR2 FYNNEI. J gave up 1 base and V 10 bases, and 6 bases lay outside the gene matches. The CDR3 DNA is TGTGCCACCCCCAGACAGGGGGCGAACACTGAAGCTTTCTTT. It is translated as CATPRQGANTEAFF.